This entry describes one TCR beta chain. What it binds is unknown. This specimen comes from a study of a mutant IDH1 vaccine in newly diagnosed glioma. As for the study in general: During weeks 1, 3, 5, 7, 11, 15, 19 and 23, patients received eight vaccinations. Treated individuals were around 60% male and around 38% female, averaging approximately 40 years of age. Patients had received radiotherapy, temozolomide, or both previously, most receiving both.

The time point here: week 11, during vaccination. Every single dose of the vaccine, 300 ug of mutant IDH1 20-mer peptide, came with topical imiquimod. New WHO grade 3 or 4 astrocytomas that were IDH1-mutant and ATRX-lost occurred in the donors. Measured with immunoSEQ multiplex PCR; TCRdb has only the in-frame clones, and not every one. The sample holds about 120,000 clones, 85% to 90% seen once. Germline trimming cut 4 bases from V and 4 bases from J; bases unmatched to any gene: 5. The CDR3 runs to 14 residues. The germline gives CDR1 KGHSH, CDR2 LQKENI. The TCR sequence derives from a woman aged 45-65 years with glioma. Sequencing used PBMCs, obtained from a glioma patient whose treatment included an IDH1 peptide vaccine. The rearrangement joins TRBV18 to TRBJ1-1; 8 nucleotides align to TRBD1. As DNA, the CDR3 is TGTGCCAGCTCACTAACCGGACAGGGCACTGAAGCTTTCTTT. Translating it yields CASSLTGQGTEAFF.